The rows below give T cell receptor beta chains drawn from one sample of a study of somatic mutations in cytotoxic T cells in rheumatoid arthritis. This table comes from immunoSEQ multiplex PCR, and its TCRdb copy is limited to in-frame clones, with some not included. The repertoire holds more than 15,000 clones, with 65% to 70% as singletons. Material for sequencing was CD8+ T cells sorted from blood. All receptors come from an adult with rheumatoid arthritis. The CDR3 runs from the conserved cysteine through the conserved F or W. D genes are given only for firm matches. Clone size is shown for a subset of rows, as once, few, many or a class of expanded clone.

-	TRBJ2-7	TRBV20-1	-	TGCAGTGCCGAATTACGGGCGGAGCAGTACTTC	CSAELRAEQYF
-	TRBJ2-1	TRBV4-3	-	TGCGCCAGCAGCCAAGTGCTAGGATACGGCACCGATGGAGGCAATGAGCAGTTCTTC	CASSQVLGYGTDGGNEQFF
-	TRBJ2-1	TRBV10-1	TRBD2	TGCGCCAGCAGTAGGATTCTAGCGGGGGGAAACAATGAGCAGTTCTTC	CASSRILAGGNNEQFF
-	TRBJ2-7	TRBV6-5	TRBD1	TGTGCCAGCAGTTATGGACAGGGTGGCGAGCAGTACTTC	CASSYGQGGEQYF
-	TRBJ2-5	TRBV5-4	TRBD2	TGTGCCAGCAGGTTTAGCGGGGGGGCCGGAGAGACCCAGTACTTC	CASRFSGGAGETQYF
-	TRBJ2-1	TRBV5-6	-	TGTGCCAGCAGCTTGATTCAGGGGACCTACAATGAGCAGTTCTTC	CASSLIQGTYNEQFF
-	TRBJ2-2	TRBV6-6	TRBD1	TGTGCCAGCAGCTACGACAGGGGAAACACCGGGGAGCTGTTTTTT	CASSYDRGNTGELFF
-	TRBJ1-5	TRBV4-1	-	TGCGCCAGCAGCCCAGTCAGGGCGGAAAATCAGCCCCAGCATTTT	CASSPVRAENQPQHF
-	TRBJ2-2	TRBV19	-	TGTGCCAGTAGTATAGACCCGGGGGTGGCAACCGGGGAGCTGTTTTTT	CASSIDPGVATGELFF
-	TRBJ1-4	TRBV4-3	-	TGCGCCAGCAGCCAAGAGTATTTAAACACGGCTTATAATGAAAAACTGTTTTTT	CASSQEYLNTAYNEKLFF
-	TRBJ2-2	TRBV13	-	TGTGCCAGCACCGCCCTACGGTCCGGGGAGCTGTTTTTT	CASTALRSGELFF
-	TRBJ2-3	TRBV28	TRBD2	TGTGCCAGCAGTTTTCTAGCGGGCACAGATACGCAGTATTTT	CASSFLAGTDTQYF
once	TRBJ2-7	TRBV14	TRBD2	TGTGCCAGCAGCCGAGCGGGGGGGCCCTTCGAGCAGTACTTC	CASSRAGGPFEQYF
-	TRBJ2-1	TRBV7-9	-	TGTGCCAGCGTCTTCCCGGGCACAGACAATGAGCAGTTCTTC	CASVFPGTDNEQFF
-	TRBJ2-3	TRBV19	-	TGTGCCAGTAGTAGTGACAGCCGCCCATACACAGATACGCAGTATTTT	CASSSDSRPYTDTQYF
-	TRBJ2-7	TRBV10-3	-	TGTGCCATCAGTGAGTTAGGAACAGGGACCTCCTACGAGCAGTACTTC	CAISELGTGTSYEQYF
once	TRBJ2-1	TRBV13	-	TGTGCCAGCAGCTTAGGGCAGCCCTACAATGAGCAGTTCTTC	CASSLGQPYNEQFF
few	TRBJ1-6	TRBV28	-	TGTGCCAGCAGTTATCCGCGGGAGTTACATTCACCCCTCCACTTT	CASSYPRELHSPLHF
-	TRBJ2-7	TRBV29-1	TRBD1	TGCAGCGTTGATAGGGGGCGCGGAGAGCAGTACTTC	CSVDRGRGEQYF
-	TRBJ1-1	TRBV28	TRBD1	TGTGCCAGCGGTTCGGCGGAACAGGGGGATTTGGTAGCTTTCTTT	CASGSAEQGDLVAFF
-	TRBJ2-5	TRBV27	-	TGTGCCAGCAGTTCATACCAAGAGACCCAGTACTTC	CASSSYQETQYF
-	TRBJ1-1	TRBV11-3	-	TGTGCCAGCAGCGCCGCAAGGGTGAACACTGAAGCTTTCTTT	CASSAARVNTEAFF
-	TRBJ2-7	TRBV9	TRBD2	TGTGCCAGCAGCGAAAACCCTAGCGGGGGGGATCCCTACGAGCAGTACTTC	CASSENPSGGDPYEQYF
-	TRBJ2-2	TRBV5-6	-	TGTGCCAGCAGCCCCACTAGAAACACCGGGGAGCTGTTTTTT	CASSPTRNTGELFF
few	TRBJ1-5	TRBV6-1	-	TGTGCCAGCAGTGCTACTCTGTCGGGCAATCAGCCCCAGCATTTT	CASSATLSGNQPQHF
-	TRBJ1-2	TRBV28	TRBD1	TGTGCCAGCAGATCTGGGGGACAGGGGACCTTCTATGGCTACACCTTC	CASRSGGQGTFYGYTF
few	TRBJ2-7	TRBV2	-	TGTGCCAGCAGTGAAAGGGCGGACAGCTCCTACGAGCAGTACTTC	CASSERADSSYEQYF
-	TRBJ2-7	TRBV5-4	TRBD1	TGTGCCAGCAGCTTGGAGGGGACAGGGCGGCACGAGCAGTACTTC	CASSLEGTGRHEQYF
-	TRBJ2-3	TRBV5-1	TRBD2	TGCGCCAGCAGCTTGGAGACTAGCGGGGTGGCTGATACGCAGTATTTT	CASSLETSGVADTQYF
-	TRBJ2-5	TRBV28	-	TGTGCCAGCAGTTGGACGCAGGTGCACGAGACCCAGTACTTC	CASSWTQVHETQYF
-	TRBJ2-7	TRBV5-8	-	TGTGCCAGCAGCTTGGTACCTTCTACAATCTACGAGCAGTACTTC	CASSLVPSTIYEQYF
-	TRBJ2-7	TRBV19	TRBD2	TGTGCCAGTAGTATTGATCCAGCGGGGAACTCCTACGAGCAGTACTTC	CASSIDPAGNSYEQYF
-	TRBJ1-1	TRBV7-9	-	TGTGCCAGCACCCACGCGCGGGGGGTGAACACTGAAGCTTTCTTT	CASTHARGVNTEAFF
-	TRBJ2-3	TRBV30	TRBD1	TGTGCCTGGGTGGACAGGGGGGGGGCCACAGATACGCAGTATTTT	CAWVDRGGATDTQYF
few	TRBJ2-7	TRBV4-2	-	TGTGCCAGCAGCCAAGGTGGGAGCTCCTACGAGCAGTACTTC	CASSQGGSSYEQYF
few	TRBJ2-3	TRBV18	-	TGTGCCAGCTCACCGGATTCCACAGATACGCAGTATTTT	CASSPDSTDTQYF
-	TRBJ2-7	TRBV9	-	TGTGCCAGCAGCCCCCGATCTTTGAGAGGGTTATTTTACGAGCAGTACTTC	CASSPRSLRGLFYEQYF
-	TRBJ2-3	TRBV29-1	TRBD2	TGCAGCGTTGAGGGACTAGAAGATACGCAGTATTTT	CSVEGLEDTQYF
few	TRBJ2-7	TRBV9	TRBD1	TGTGCCAGCAGCCCGAATAAGGGACAGGGGGCCCACGAGCAGTACTTC	CASSPNKGQGAHEQYF
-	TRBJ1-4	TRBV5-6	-	TGTGCCAGCAGCTTGGGGAATGAAAAACTGTTTTTT	CASSLGNEKLFF
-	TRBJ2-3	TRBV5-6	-	TGTGCCAGCAGCTTGGACCCCCTAAATACGCAGTATTTT	CASSLDPLNTQYF
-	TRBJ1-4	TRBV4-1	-	TGCGCCAGCAGCCAAGGAGACGGGACAACAGGTGAAAAACTGTTTTTT	CASSQGDGTTGEKLFF
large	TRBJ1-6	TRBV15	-	TGTGCCACCAGCACACGCCGGGACGGTAATTCACCCCTCCACTTT	CATSTRRDGNSPLHF
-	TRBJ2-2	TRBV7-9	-	TGTGCCAGCAGCCCCCCGGTTAGGCCACAACAGATAAGCACCGGGGAGCTGTTTTTT	CASSPPVRPQQISTGELFF
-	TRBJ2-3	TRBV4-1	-	TGCGCCAGCAGCCAAGGATTTATGACTAGTGCAGATACGCAGTATTTT	CASSQGFMTSADTQYF